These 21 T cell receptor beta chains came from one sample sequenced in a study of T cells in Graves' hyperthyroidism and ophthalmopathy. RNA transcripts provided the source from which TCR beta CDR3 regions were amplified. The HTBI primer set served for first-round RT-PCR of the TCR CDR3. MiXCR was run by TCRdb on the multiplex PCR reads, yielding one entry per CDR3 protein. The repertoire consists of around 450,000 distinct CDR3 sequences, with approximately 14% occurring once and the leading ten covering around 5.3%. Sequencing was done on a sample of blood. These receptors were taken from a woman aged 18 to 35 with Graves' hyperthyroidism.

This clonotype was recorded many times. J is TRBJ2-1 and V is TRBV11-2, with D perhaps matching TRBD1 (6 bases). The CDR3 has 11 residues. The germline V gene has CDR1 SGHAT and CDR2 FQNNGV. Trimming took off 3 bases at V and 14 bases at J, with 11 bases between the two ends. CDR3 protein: CASSLDSLKFF. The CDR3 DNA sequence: TGTGCCAGCAGCTTGGACAGTCTGAAGTTCTTC.

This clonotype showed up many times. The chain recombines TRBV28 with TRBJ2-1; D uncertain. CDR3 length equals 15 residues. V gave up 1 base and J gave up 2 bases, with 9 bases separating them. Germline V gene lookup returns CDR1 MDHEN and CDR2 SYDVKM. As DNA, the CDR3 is TGTGCCAGCAGTTTATTGAGTCGGGCCTACAATGAGCAGTTCTTC. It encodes CASSLLSRAYNEQFF.

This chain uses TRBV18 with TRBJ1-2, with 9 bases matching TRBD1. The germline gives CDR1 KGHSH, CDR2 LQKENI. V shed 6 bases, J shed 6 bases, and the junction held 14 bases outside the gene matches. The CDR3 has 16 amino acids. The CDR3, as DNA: TGTGCCAGCTCGGAGGCCGGGACAGGGATTTCTGATGGCTACACCTTC. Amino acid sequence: CASSEAGTGISDGYTF.

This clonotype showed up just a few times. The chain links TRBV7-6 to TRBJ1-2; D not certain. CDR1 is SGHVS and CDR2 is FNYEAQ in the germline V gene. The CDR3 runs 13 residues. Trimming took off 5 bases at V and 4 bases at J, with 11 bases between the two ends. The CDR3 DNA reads TGTGCCAGCAGCCATGGCAGTCTCTATGGCTACACCTTC. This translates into CASSHGSLYGYTF.

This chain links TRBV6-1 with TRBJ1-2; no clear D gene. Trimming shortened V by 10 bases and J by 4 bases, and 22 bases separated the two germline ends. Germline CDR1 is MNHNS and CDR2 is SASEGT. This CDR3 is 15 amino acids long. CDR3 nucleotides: TGTGCCACCTCGCCGGACGCGATTAGAGGCTATGGCTACACCTTC. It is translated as CATSPDAIRGYGYTF.

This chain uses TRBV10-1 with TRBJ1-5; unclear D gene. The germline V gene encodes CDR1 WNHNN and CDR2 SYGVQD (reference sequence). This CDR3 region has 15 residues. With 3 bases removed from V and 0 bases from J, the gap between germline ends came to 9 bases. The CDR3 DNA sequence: TGCGCCAGCAGTGAAACCAAGTATAGCAATCAGCCCCAGCATTTT. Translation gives CASSETKYSNQPQHF.

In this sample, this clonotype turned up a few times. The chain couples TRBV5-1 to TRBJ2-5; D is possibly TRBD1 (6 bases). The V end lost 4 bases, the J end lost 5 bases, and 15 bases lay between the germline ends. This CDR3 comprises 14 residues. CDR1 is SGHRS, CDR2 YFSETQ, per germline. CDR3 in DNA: TGCGCCAGCAGCCCAGGCGCCAGGGGTGAGACCCAGTACTTC. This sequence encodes CASSPGARGETQYF. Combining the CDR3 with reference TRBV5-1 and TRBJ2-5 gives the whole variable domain KAGVTQTPRYLIKTRGQQVTLSCSPISGHRSVSWYQQTPGQGLQFLFEYFSETQRNKGNFPGRFSGRQFSNSRSEMNVSTLELGDSALYLCASSPGARGETQYFGPGTRLLVL.

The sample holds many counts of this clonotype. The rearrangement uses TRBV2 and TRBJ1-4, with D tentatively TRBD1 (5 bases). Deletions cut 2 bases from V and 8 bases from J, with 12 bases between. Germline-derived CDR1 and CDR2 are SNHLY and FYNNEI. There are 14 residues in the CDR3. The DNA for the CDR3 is TGTGCCAGCAGTGAATTAGGGGCGACGGAAAAACTGTTTTTT. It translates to CASSELGATEKLFF.

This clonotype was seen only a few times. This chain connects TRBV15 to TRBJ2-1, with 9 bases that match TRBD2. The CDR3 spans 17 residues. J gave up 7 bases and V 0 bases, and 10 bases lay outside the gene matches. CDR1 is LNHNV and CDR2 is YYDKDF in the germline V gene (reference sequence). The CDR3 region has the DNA TGTGCCACCAGCAGAGAAGCGGCTAGCGGGATGAGGAATGAGCAGTTCTTC. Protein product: CATSREAASGMRNEQFF. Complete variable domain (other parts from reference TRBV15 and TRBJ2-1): DAMVIQNPRYQVTQFGKPVTLSCSQTLNHNVMYWYQQKSSQAPKLLFHYYDKDFNNEADTPDNFQSRRPNTSFCFLDIRSPGLGDTAMYLCATSREAASGMRNEQFFGPGTRLTVL.

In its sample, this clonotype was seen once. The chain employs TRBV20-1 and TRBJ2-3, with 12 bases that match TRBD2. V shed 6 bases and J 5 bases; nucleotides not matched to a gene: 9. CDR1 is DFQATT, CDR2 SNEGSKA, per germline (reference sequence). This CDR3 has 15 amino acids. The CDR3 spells CSADQTSGSGDTQYF. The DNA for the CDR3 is TGCAGTGCCGACCAGACTAGCGGGAGTGGAGATACGCAGTATTTT.

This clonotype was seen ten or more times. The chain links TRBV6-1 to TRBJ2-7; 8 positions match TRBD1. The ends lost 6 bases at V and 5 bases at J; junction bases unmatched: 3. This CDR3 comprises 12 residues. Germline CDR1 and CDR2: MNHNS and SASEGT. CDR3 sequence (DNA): TGTGCCAGCAGGGACAGGGTAAACGAGCAGTACTTC. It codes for CASRDRVNEQYF.

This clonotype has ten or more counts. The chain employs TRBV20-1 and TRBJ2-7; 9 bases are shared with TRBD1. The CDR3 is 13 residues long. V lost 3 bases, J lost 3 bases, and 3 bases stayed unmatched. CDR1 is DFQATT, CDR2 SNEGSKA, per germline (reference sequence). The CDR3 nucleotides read TGCAGTGCTAGTGCGGGACAGGGCTACGAGCAGTACTTC. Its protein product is CSASAGQGYEQYF.

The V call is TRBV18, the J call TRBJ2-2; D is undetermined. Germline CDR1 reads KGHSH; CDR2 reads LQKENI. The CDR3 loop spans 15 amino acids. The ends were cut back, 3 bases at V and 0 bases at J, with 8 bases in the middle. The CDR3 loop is CASSPGSPNTGELFF. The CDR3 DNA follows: TGTGCCAGCTCACCGGGGTCCCCGAACACCGGGGAGCTGTTTTTT.

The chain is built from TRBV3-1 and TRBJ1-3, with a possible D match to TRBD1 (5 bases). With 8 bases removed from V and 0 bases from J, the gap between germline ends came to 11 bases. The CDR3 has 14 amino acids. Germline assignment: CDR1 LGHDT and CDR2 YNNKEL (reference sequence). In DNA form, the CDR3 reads TGTGCCAGCTCCCTGACAGACTCTGGAAACACCATATATTTT. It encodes CASSLTDSGNTIYF. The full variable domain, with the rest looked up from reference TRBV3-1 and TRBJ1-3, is DTAVSQTPKYLVTQMGNDKSIKCEQNLGHDTMYWYKQDSKKFLKIMFSYNNKELIINETVPNRFSPKSPDKAHLNLHINSLELGDSAVYFCASSLTDSGNTIYFGEGSWLTVV.

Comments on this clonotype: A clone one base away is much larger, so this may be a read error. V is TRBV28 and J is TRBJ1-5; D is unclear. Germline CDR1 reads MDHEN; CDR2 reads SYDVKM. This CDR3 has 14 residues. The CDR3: CASSIDLSSQPQHF. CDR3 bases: TGTGCCAGCAGCATCGACCTGAGCAGTCAGCCCCAGCATTTT.

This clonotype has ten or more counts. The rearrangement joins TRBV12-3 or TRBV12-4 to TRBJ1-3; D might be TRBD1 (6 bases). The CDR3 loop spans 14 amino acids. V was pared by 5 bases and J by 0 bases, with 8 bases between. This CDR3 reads CASSEGGSGNTIYF. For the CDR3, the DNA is TGTGCCAGCAGTGAAGGGGGCTCTGGAAACACCATATATTTT.

The CDR3 nucleotides read TGTGCCATCAGTGGAGGGGTGAGCGGGGCCAACGTCCTGACTTTC. It translates to CAISGGVSGANVLTF. The rearrangement joins TRBV10-3 to TRBJ2-6; D possibly uses TRBD1 or TRBD2 (5 bases each). The germline CDR1 and CDR2 sequences are ENHRY and SYGVKD. V was cut by 4 bases and J by 4 bases, with 11 bases left in between. The CDR3 consists of 15 residues.

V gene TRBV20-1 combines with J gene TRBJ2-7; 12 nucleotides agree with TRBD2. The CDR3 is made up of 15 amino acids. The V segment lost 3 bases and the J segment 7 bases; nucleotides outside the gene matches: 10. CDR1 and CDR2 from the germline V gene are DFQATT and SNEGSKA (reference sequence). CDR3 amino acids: CSASLRLAGDREQYF. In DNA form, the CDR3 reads TGCAGTGCTAGTTTAAGACTAGCGGGAGATAGAGAGCAGTACTTC.

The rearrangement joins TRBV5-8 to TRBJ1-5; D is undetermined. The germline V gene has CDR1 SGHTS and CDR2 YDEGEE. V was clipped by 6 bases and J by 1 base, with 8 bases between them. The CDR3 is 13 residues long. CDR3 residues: CASTIQSNQPQHF. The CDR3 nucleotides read TGTGCCAGCACCATACAAAGCAATCAGCCCCAGCATTTT.

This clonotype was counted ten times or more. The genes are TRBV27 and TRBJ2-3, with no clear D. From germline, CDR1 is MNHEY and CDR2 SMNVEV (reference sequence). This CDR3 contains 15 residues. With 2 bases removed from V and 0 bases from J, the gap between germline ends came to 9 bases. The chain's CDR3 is CASSLLPTSTDTQYF. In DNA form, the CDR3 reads TGTGCCAGCAGTTTACTGCCGACTAGCACAGATACGCAGTATTTT.

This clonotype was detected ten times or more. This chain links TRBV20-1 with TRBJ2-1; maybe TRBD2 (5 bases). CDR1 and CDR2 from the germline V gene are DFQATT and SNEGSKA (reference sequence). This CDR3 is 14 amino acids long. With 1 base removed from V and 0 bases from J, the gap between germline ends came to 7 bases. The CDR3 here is CSARGLASYNEQFF. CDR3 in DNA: TGCAGTGCTAGAGGGCTAGCCTCCTACAATGAGCAGTTCTTC.